The 10 T cell receptor beta chains below all came from one sample that was sequenced in a study of blood T cells in healthy people across ages. Next came a second PCR, run for about 6 to 11 cycles, which used a sample-barcoded 5' primer along with a J-beta primer mix. TCRdb re-called the 5' RACE reads with MiXCR, one entry per CDR3 protein. Among more than 1,400,000 distinct CDR3 sequences listed, about 40% were seen once. What was sequenced was blood. All receptors come from a woman aged 18-35 years in good health.

This clonotype was seen a few times. CDR3 amino acids: CSATSGSFDNEQFF. CDR3 nucleotides: TGCAGTGCTACTAGCGGGAGTTTCGACAATGAGCAGTTCTTC. The rearrangement links TRBV20-1 to TRBJ2-1; 10 bases align to TRBD2. J gave up 5 bases and V 4 bases, and 5 bases lay outside the gene matches. This CDR3 region has 14 residues. Germline assignment: CDR1 DFQATT and CDR2 SNEGSKA (reference sequence).

The genes are TRBV6-1 and TRBJ1-1; no clear D. Germline V lookup: CDR1 MNHNS, CDR2 SASEGT. V lost 3 bases, J lost 4 bases, and 12 bases lay in between. The CDR3 is 14 residues long. The CDR3 is CASSEGFTGTEAFF. The DNA for the CDR3 is TGTGCCAGCAGTGAGGGCTTCACGGGCACTGAAGCTTTCTTT.

Comments on this clonotype: An end of the junction differs from the germline gene, which may be a read error. The chain uses TRBV6-2 or TRBV6-3 and TRBJ1-1, with a weak D call TRBD1 (5 bases). The CDR3 loop spans 14 amino acids. In germline, CDR1 is MNHEY, CDR2 SVGEGT. The CDR3 reads CVSSYGAANTEAFF. Here the CDR3 DNA reads TGTGTCAGCAGTTACGGGGCAGCGAACACTGAAGCTTTCTTT.

This clonotype was seen a handful of times. The genes are TRBV2 and TRBJ2-5; 8 bases are a match to TRBD1. Germline CDR1 and CDR2: SNHLY and FYNNEI. The CDR3 extends over 18 amino acids. The trim removed 8 bases at V and 9 bases at J, leaving 26 bases unmatched. The DNA of the CDR3 is TGTGCCAGCGGGGACAGGCTGGGGTTGGAGCTCCCAGGGAGTGCCCAGTACTTC. Its protein is CASGDRLGLELPGSAQYF.

The J gene is TRBJ2-1, the V gene TRBV12-3 or TRBV12-4, with D perhaps TRBD2 (6 bases). Trimming shortened V by 6 bases and J by 1 base, and 22 bases separated the two germline ends. The CDR3 runs to 18 residues. DNA for the CDR3: TGTGCCAGCAGGGTCAATCCATCTAGCGCACATTCCTACAATGAGCAGTTCTTC. The encoded protein is CASRVNPSSAHSYNEQFF.

In its sample, this clonotype was seen a few times. CDR3 amino acids: CSASPEAFF. Here the CDR3 DNA reads TGCAGTGCTAGCCCTGAAGCTTTCTTT. The chain carries TRBV20-1 and TRBJ1-1; no clear D gene. CDR1 is DFQATT and CDR2 is SNEGSKA in the germline V gene (reference sequence). The CDR3 is made up of 9 amino acids. V shed 3 bases and J shed 6 bases, with 2 bases lying between them.

The V and J genes are TRBV6-1 and TRBJ2-7; perhaps D is TRBD1 or TRBD2 (6 bases each). The CDR3 runs 14 residues. Germline CDR1 and CDR2: MNHNS and SASEGT. The V end was cut by 7 bases, the J end by 2 bases, with 15 bases between. In nucleotides, the CDR3 is TGTGCCAGCACCAATAAGGGGGGACCCTACGAGCAGTACTTC. This translates into CASTNKGGPYEQYF.

A few counts support this clonotype. A read error is possible here, since a much larger clone lies one base away. The chain carries TRBV27 and TRBJ2-7; possibly TRBD1 for D (6 bases). V was clipped by 5 bases and J by 3 bases, with 8 bases between them. The germline V gene has CDR1 MNHEY and CDR2 SMNVEV (reference sequence). This CDR3 comprises 12 residues. The CDR3 DNA reads TGTGCCAGCAGTACAGGGCGCTACGAGCAGTACTTC. Translation: CASSTGRYEQYF.

This clonotype was recorded a few times. This rearrangement joins TRBV2 to TRBJ2-1; 15 bases match TRBD2. CDR1 and CDR2 from the germline V gene are SNHLY and FYNNEI. Germline trimming cut 6 bases from V and 0 bases from J; bases unmatched to any gene: 6. The CDR3 spans 18 residues. The chain's CDR3 is CASSRTSGRGSSYNEQFF. CDR3 nucleotide sequence: TGTGCCAGCAGCAGGACTAGCGGGAGGGGGAGCTCCTACAATGAGCAGTTCTTC.

This clonotype has just a few counts. The J gene is TRBJ1-3, the V gene TRBV2; maybe TRBD1 (5 bases). V dropped 6 bases and J dropped 4 bases, with 19 bases sitting between them. Germline loops: CDR1 SNHLY, CDR2 FYNNEI. This CDR3 is built from 16 residues. In nucleotides, the CDR3 is TGTGCCAGCAGCCCGACTCAGGGAGGAAAAGGAAACACCATATATTTT. It translates to CASSPTQGGKGNTIYF.